Below, 15 T cell receptor beta chains from the same sample are listed, as sequenced in a study of cytomegalovirus exposure and HLA in healthy donors. PCR primers comprised 60 Vbeta and 13 Jbeta primers. Sequencing used immunoSEQ multiplex PCR; TCRdb keeps in-frame clones, though not all of them. Its table records about 210,000 clones. Sample: PBMCs. These TCRs come from a woman aged 25 to 45 in good health and CMV-seropositive.

The gene calls are TRBV9 and TRBJ1-6; maybe TRBD1 (5 bases). The CDR3 has 17 amino acids. V lost 3 bases and J lost 0, with 13 bases in between. Germline V gives CDR1 SGDLS, CDR2 YYNGEE. DNA of the CDR3: TGTGCCAGCAGCGAACTCAGGGATAGCTCCTATAATTCACCCCTCCACTTT. Its protein is CASSELRDSSYNSPLHF.

The rearrangement links TRBV11-2 to TRBJ1-5; D call uncertain. Looked up from germline, CDR1 is SGHAT and CDR2 is FQNNGV. This CDR3 is 15 amino acids long. Trimming removed 0 bases from V and 0 bases from J, with 6 bases in between. The chain's CDR3 is CASSLDSYSNQPQHF. DNA of the CDR3: TGTGCCAGCAGCTTAGACAGTTATAGCAATCAGCCCCAGCATTTT.

The chain's CDR3 is CASSLWGTGTYYEQYF. DNA for the CDR3: TGTGCCAGCAGTTTATGGGGGACAGGGACGTACTACGAGCAGTACTTC. The chain uses TRBV28 and TRBJ2-5; 9 bases match TRBD1. The end of the DNA aligns better with TRBJ2-7, so the J call may be wrong. The germline CDR1 and CDR2 sequences are MDHEN and SYDVKM. The CDR3 runs to 16 residues.

CDR3 region: CASSIDRGGPYEQYF. As DNA, the CDR3 is TGTGCCAGTAGTATAGATCGAGGGGGCCCCTACGAGCAGTACTTC. The chain has TRBV19 and TRBJ2-7; 7 bases fit TRBD1. The CDR3 sequence is 15 residues long. Germline V lookup: CDR1 LNHDA, CDR2 SQIVND (reference sequence). V was pared by 0 bases and J by 2 bases, with 4 bases of the junction left unmatched.

The CDR3 is CASNPAGATGELFF. The CDR3 DNA is TGCGCCAGCAACCCAGCGGGGGCCACCGGGGAGCTGTTTTTT. The V gene is TRBV5-1, the J gene TRBJ2-2; 8 bases align to TRBD2. The CDR3 has 14 residues. Per germline, CDR1 SGHRS and CDR2 YFSETQ. V shed 6 bases and J 4 bases; nucleotides not matched to a gene: 5.

This chain connects TRBV11-3 to TRBJ1-4; a possible D gene is TRBD1 (5 bases). Trimming took off 5 bases at V and 5 bases at J, with 12 bases between the two ends. CDR1 and CDR2 from the germline V gene are SGHNT and YENEEA. CDR3 length: 14 residues. The CDR3 DNA reads as TGTGCCAGCAGCCCTGAGGCAGGGAATGAAAAACTGTTTTTT. Protein: CASSPEAGNEKLFF.

The rearrangement links TRBV27 to TRBJ2-7; D gene ambiguous. V was shortened by 4 bases and J by 3 bases, with 13 bases between the two germline ends. Germline lookup yields CDR1 MNHEY and CDR2 SMNVEV (reference sequence). There are 14 residues in the CDR3. Here the CDR3 reads CASSSSGSRYEQYF. The DNA for the CDR3 is TGTGCCAGCAGTTCCTCGGGTTCGCGCTACGAGCAGTACTTC.

The gene calls are TRBV6-5 and TRBJ1-1; D not resolved. The CDR3 has 11 residues. Deletions cut 2 bases from V and 12 bases from J, with 10 bases between. Germline V gene sequence: CDR1 MNHEY, CDR2 SVGAGI. The CDR3 DNA reads as TGTGCCAGCAGTTACAATGGCGGGACTTTCTTT. Translated, it gives CASSYNGGTFF.

This chain links TRBV5-5 with TRBJ1-5, with D possibly being TRBD1 (5 bases). Germline CDR1 SGHKS, CDR2 YYEKEE (reference sequence). V was clipped by 0 bases and J by 3 bases, with 10 bases between them. This CDR3 comprises 15 residues. Here the CDR3 reads CASSLVGGFNQPQHF. The CDR3 DNA reads TGTGCCAGCAGCTTGGTCGGGGGGTTCAATCAGCCCCAGCATTTT.

The rearrangement joins TRBV6-1 to TRBJ2-7, with 9 bases matching TRBD1. The germline gives CDR1 MNHNS, CDR2 SASEGT. CDR3 length: 15 residues. The trim removed 1 base at V and 2 bases at J, leaving 3 bases unmatched. Here the CDR3 reads CASSEGDRAAYEQYF. Here the CDR3 DNA reads TGTGCCAGCAGTGAAGGGGACAGGGCGGCCTACGAGCAGTACTTC.

V usage is TRBV7-2 and J usage is TRBJ1-1; no clear D. CDR3 length: 14 residues. Between the trimmed V and J ends, which lost 2 bases and 6 bases, there was a span of 13 bases. Germline V CDR1 and CDR2: SGHTA, FQGNSA. CDR3 amino acids: CASSLITVRPEAFF. CDR3 DNA sequence: TGTGCCAGCAGCTTAATAACGGTGCGCCCTGAAGCTTTCTTT. Combining the CDR3 with reference TRBV7-2 and TRBJ1-1 gives the whole variable domain GAGVSQSPSNKVTEKGKDVELRCDPISGHTALYWYRQSLGQGLEFLIYFQGNSAPDKSGLPSDRFSAERTGGSVSTLTIQRTQQEDSAVYLCASSLITVRPEAFFGQGTRLTVV.

The genes are TRBV5-4 and TRBJ2-3; 13 bases are a match to TRBD2. The CDR3 is 16 residues long. CDR1 is SGHNT and CDR2 is YYREEE in the germline V gene (reference sequence). The J segment lost 2 bases and the V segment lost 4 bases, leaving 4 bases of the junction unmatched. This CDR3 reads CASSAGLAGFTDTQYF. In DNA form, the CDR3 reads TGTGCCAGCAGCGCGGGACTAGCGGGGTTCACAGATACGCAGTATTTT.

The rearrangement uses TRBV7-7 and TRBJ2-5, with 8 bases fitting TRBD1. This CDR3 is 16 amino acids long. From germline, CDR1 is SSHAT and CDR2 FNYEAQ (reference sequence). J was trimmed by 4 bases and V by 4 bases; bases with no gene match: 11. The CDR3 nucleotides are TGTGCCAGCAGCTCGATGGGACGTGGACAGGGAGAGACCCAGTACTTC. Translating gives CASSSMGRGQGETQYF.

This rearrangement joins TRBV7-9 to TRBJ2-1; TRBD1 matches at 8 bases. CDR1 SEHNR and CDR2 FQNEAQ come from the germline V gene (reference sequence). The CDR3 totals 15 residues. The V and J ends lost 0 bases and 12 bases, in that order; junction bases with no gene match: 10. The CDR3 loop reads CASSLAGQGAVGQFF. The DNA for the CDR3 is TGTGCCAGCAGCTTAGCGGGTCAGGGGGCGGTCGGGCAGTTCTTC. The full variable domain, in which reference TRBV7-9 and TRBJ2-1 provide the parts outside the CDR3, is DTGVSQNPRHKITKRGQNVTFRCDPISEHNRLYWYRQTLGQGPEFLTYFQNEAQLEKSRLLSDRFSAERPKGSFSTLEIQRTEQGDSAMYLCASSLAGQGAVGQFFGPGTRLTVL.

The rearrangement uses TRBV9 and TRBJ2-6; 7 nucleotides align to TRBD2. The J segment lost 4 bases and the V segment lost 3 bases, leaving 19 bases of the junction unmatched. The CDR3 loop spans 20 amino acids. Germline V gives CDR1 SGDLS, CDR2 YYNGEE. CDR3 loop: CASSDRNGAPLALGANVLTF. The CDR3 DNA is TGTGCCAGCAGCGACCGCAACGGGGCCCCACTAGCGTTGGGGGCCAACGTCCTGACTTTC.